Listed here is a single T cell receptor (beta chain). The antigen is unknown. An Oncomine TCR Beta short-read assay was used to sequence the DNA from cultured CD4+ T cells. After culture, CD4+ T cells served as the source for genomic DNA extraction. TCRdb fed the PCR reads into MiXCR, producing one record per CDR3 protein. The data hold some 5,700 distinct CDR3 sequences, with roughly 77% observed a single time. These data belong to a study of vaccination and CD4 T cells after COVID-19. Whole-study context: Convalescents were six males and four females, two of them Hispanic.

Treatment denoted: roughly 11-day PBMC culture with coronavirus spike peptide pools or control peptides (ViraFEST assay). IL-2 (10 IU/ml) and peptide pools (around 9.6 ug/ml) were added to cultures of over 1.5 million PBMCs per well. Study-level points and caveats: Only post-vaccination samples contained a median approximately 86% of the reactive clones in convalescent patients.

Germline CDR1 and CDR2: LGHNT and FRNRAP. Trimming pared 2 bases from V and 1 base from J, leaving 11 bases between. The CDR3 has 15 amino acids. This receptor was obtained from a human donor who had recovered from COVID-19. Input material: CD4+ T cells from blood, cultured in vitro. The chain links TRBV12-5 to TRBJ2-5; tentatively, D is TRBD1 (5 bases). The CDR3: CASGLPPTVQETQYF. The CDR3 nucleotides are TGTGCTAGTGGTTTGCCACCGACAGTCCAAGAGACCCAGTACTTC.